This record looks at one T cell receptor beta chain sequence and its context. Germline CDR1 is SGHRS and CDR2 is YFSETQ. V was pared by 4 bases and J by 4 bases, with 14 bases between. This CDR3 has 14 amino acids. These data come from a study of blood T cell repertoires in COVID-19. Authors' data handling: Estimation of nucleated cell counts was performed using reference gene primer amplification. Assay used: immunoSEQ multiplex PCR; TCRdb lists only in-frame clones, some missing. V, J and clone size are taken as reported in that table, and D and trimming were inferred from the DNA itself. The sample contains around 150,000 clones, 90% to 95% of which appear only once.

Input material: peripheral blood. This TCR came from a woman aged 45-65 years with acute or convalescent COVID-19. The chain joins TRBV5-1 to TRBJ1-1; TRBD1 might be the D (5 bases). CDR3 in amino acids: CASSQDSGFTEAFF. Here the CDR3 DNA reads TGCGCCAGCAGCCAAGACTCAGGGTTCACTGAAGCTTTCTTT.